These 27 T cell receptor beta chains share one sample of origin, sequenced in a study of blood T cells in healthy people across ages. The second PCR ran roughly 6 to 11 cycles with a sample-barcoded 5' primer and J-beta primers. TCRdb re-analysed the 5' RACE reads in MiXCR, keeping a single row per CDR3 protein. This table holds hundreds of thousands of distinct CDR3 sequences, approximately 21% found once. The sample comprised blood. Receptor source: a man aged 65-85 years in good health.

The chain recombines TRBV29-1 with TRBJ1-1; weak D call: TRBD1 (5 bases). CDR3 length: 12 residues. V was shortened by 3 bases and J by 6 bases, with 11 bases between the two germline ends. Per the germline V gene, CDR1 is SQVTM and CDR2 is ANQGSEA. Here the CDR3 DNA reads TGCAGCGTTGAGTTCAGGGTATCTGAAGCTTTCTTT. It yields the protein CSVEFRVSEAFF.

The chain has TRBV7-9 and TRBJ1-2, with a tentative D call TRBD1 (6 bases). Germline CDR1 reads SEHNR; CDR2 reads FQNEAQ (reference sequence). The CDR3 runs 15 residues. The ends were cut back, 0 bases at V and 5 bases at J, with 13 bases in the middle. The CDR3, as DNA: TGTGCCAGCAGCTTAGCTCTGACAGGACCATATGGCTACACCTTC. As protein: CASSLALTGPYGYTF. The entire variable domain, with the rest obtained from reference TRBV7-9 and TRBJ1-2, is as follows: DTGVSQNPRHKITKRGQNVTFRCDPISEHNRLYWYRQTLGQGPEFLTYFQNEAQLEKSRLLSDRFSAERPKGSFSTLEIQRTEQGDSAMYLCASSLALTGPYGYTFGSGTRLTVV.

The chain links TRBV20-1 to TRBJ1-1; D is ambiguous. The CDR3 contains 12 residues. The germline V and J ends were trimmed by 3 bases and 1 base, with 6 bases remaining between them. Germline V gene sequence: CDR1 DFQATT, CDR2 SNEGSKA (reference sequence). CDR3 nucleotide sequence: TGCAGTGCTAGGACGGAGAACACTGAAGCTTTCTTT. Translation gives CSARTENTEAFF.

This clonotype was recorded many times. The genes are TRBV12-3 or TRBV12-4 and TRBJ2-5; D not certain. V was cut by 7 bases and J by 6 bases, with 15 bases left in between. The CDR3 has 13 amino acids. The CDR3 loop reads CASINSAMKTQYF. In DNA, the CDR3 is TGTGCCAGCATTAACTCAGCAATGAAGACCCAGTACTTC.

This chain links TRBV28 with TRBJ1-2; the match to TRBD1 covers 10 bases. V was pared by 1 base and J by 6 bases, with 2 bases of the junction left unmatched. The V gene's germline CDR1 is MDHEN and CDR2 SYDVKM. The CDR3 totals 14 residues. This chain's CDR3 is CASSLLTGGNGYTF. The CDR3 coding sequence is TGTGCCAGCAGTTTATTGACAGGGGGCAATGGCTACACCTTC.

This clonotype appeared a few times. The V call is TRBV29-1, the J call TRBJ2-3, with 7 positions matching TRBD1. CDR3 size: 17 residues. Germline CDR1 is SQVTM and CDR2 is ANQGSEA. V lost 1 base and J lost 0; bases outside the gene matches: 10. The CDR3 protein is CSVEAVGDRESTDTQYF. The CDR3 DNA sequence: TGCAGCGTTGAAGCGGTGGGTGACAGGGAAAGCACAGATACGCAGTATTTT.

V usage is TRBV30 and J usage is TRBJ1-3; D perhaps matches TRBD1 (6 bases). V was cut by 5 bases and J by 4 bases, with 12 bases left in between. The CDR3 has 13 residues. Germline CDR1 reads GTSNPN; CDR2 reads SVGIG (reference sequence). The CDR3 coding sequence is TGTGCCTGGTCCTCGGGGACAGGAAACACCATATATTTT. This gives the protein CAWSSGTGNTIYF.

This clonotype was seen a few times. The chain joins TRBV29-1 to TRBJ2-5; D possibly matches TRBD1 or TRBD2 (5 bases each). Germline-derived CDR1 and CDR2 are SQVTM and ANQGSEA. With 4 bases removed from V and 5 bases from J, the gap between germline ends came to 17 bases. The CDR3 totals 14 residues. Here the CDR3 DNA reads TGCAGCGTTGCCCGGACACTGGAGGCGGAGACCCAGTACTTC. Translating gives CSVARTLEAETQYF.

This chain joins TRBV20-1 and TRBJ2-2; 7 nucleotides align to TRBD1. The germline gives CDR1 DFQATT, CDR2 SNEGSKA (reference sequence). Trimming removed 6 bases from V and 1 base from J; junction bases left unmatched: 5. The CDR3 is 14 amino acids. The chain's CDR3 is CSATTGRNTGELFF. As DNA, the CDR3 is TGCAGTGCAACGACAGGGCGGAACACCGGGGAGCTGTTTTTT.

V usage is TRBV4-3 and J usage is TRBJ1-3; D uncertain. The CDR3 covers 15 residues. Trimming removed 3 bases from V and 2 bases from J, with 11 bases in between. CDR1 and CDR2 from the germline V gene are LGHNA and YSLEER. CDR3 in amino acids: CASSQAVSAGNTIYF. The CDR3, as DNA: TGCGCCAGCAGCCAGGCTGTTTCAGCTGGAAACACCATATATTTT.

This chain links TRBV20-1 with TRBJ2-7; TRBD2 aligns across 8 bases. The germline CDR1 and CDR2 sequences are DFQATT and SNEGSKA (reference sequence). J gave up 3 bases and V 0 bases, and 4 bases lay outside the gene matches. CDR3 length equals 14 residues. CDR3 residues: CSARDPGGDYEQYF. The CDR3 coding sequence is TGCAGTGCTAGAGATCCCGGGGGGGACTACGAGCAGTACTTC.

This clonotype was detected only a few times. The chain carries TRBV12-3 or TRBV12-4 and TRBJ1-5, with D possibly TRBD1 on 6 matching bases. V gave up 5 bases and J gave up 0 bases, with 11 bases separating them. This CDR3 comprises 15 residues. The CDR3 sequence: CASSQGTSSNQPQHF. The CDR3, as DNA: TGTGCCAGCAGTCAGGGGACAAGTAGCAATCAGCCCCAGCATTTT.

The chain has TRBV20-1 and TRBJ2-7; 7 bases agree with TRBD1. CDR3 length: 12 residues. Germline V gives CDR1 DFQATT, CDR2 SNEGSKA (reference sequence). Trimming took 0 bases from V and 6 from J; bases not matched to a gene: 2. The CDR3 DNA reads TGCAGTGCTAGAGAACAGGGGCGCGAGCAGTACTTC. Amino acids: CSAREQGREQYF.

The J gene is TRBJ1-3, the V gene TRBV7-3, with a possible D match to TRBD1 (5 bases). The germline V and J ends were trimmed by 0 bases and 4 bases, with 10 bases remaining between them. The germline V gene encodes CDR1 SGHTA and CDR2 FQGTGA. This CDR3 has 15 residues. CDR3 sequence: CASSLTWGYGNTIYF. In DNA form, the CDR3 reads TGTGCCAGCAGCTTAACCTGGGGGTACGGAAACACCATATATTTT.

This clonotype has just a few counts. The chain has TRBV4-1 and TRBJ2-7, with a possible D match to TRBD1 (5 bases). V lost 1 base, J lost 1 base, and 11 bases lay in between. This CDR3 is built from 15 residues. The germline V gene encodes CDR1 MGHRA and CDR2 YSYEKL. The CDR3 coding sequence is TGCGCCAGCAGCCAAGGGACACCTTTATCCTACGAGCAGTACTTC. It yields the protein CASSQGTPLSYEQYF.

The chain uses TRBV6-4 and TRBJ2-1; TRBD2 might be the D (6 bases). CDR3 size: 15 residues. Germline V gives CDR1 MRHNA, CDR2 SNTAGT. V lost 2 bases and J 12 bases, leaving 20 bases between the germline ends. The CDR3 DNA follows: TGTGCCAGCAGTGACCCGGGGGACTTCCCTGGAGTGCAGTTCTTC. This translates into CASSDPGDFPGVQFF.

The V and J genes are TRBV20-1 and TRBJ1-2; TRBD1 matches at 10 bases. The length of the CDR3 is 13 residues. Per the germline V gene, CDR1 is DFQATT and CDR2 is SNEGSKA (reference sequence). The trim removed 8 bases at V and 2 bases at J, leaving 5 bases unmatched. The CDR3 DNA reads as TGCAGTTCCCCGGGACAGGGGAACTATGGCTACACCTTC. Translated, it gives CSSPGQGNYGYTF.

This clonotype was recorded many times. V and J are TRBV4-1 and TRBJ2-7; D is undetermined. V was clipped by 1 base and J by 3 bases, with 10 bases between them. The CDR3 length is 14 residues. Germline CDR1 and CDR2: MGHRA and YSYEKL. The CDR3 loop is CASSQGLDSYEQYF. For the CDR3, the DNA is TGCGCCAGCAGCCAAGGCCTTGATAGCTACGAGCAGTACTTC.

This clonotype has only a few counts. The chain employs TRBV6-1 and TRBJ2-2; either TRBD1 or TRBD2 may supply D (9 bases each). The ends were cut back, 5 bases at V and 1 base at J, with 29 bases in the middle. From germline, CDR1 is MNHNS and CDR2 SASEGT. This CDR3 is 21 amino acids long. The CDR3 spells CASSKTGTGQREARNTGELFF. The CDR3 DNA reads TGTGCCAGCAGTAAGACCGGGACAGGGCAGCGGGAGGCTCGGAACACCGGGGAGCTGTTTTTT.

The chain employs TRBV4-1 and TRBJ2-1; D unresolved. Trimming shortened V by 1 base and J by 4 bases, and 11 bases separated the two germline ends. The CDR3 consists of 15 residues. Per germline, CDR1 MGHRA and CDR2 YSYEKL. CDR3 sequence reads: CASSQVNSTYNEQFF. The DNA for the CDR3 is TGCGCCAGCAGCCAAGTTAACAGTACATACAATGAGCAGTTCTTC.

The chain recombines TRBV4-1 with TRBJ2-1; 10 positions match TRBD2. This CDR3 has 16 residues. CDR1 is MGHRA, CDR2 YSYEKL, per germline. Germline trimming cut 4 bases from V and 5 bases from J; bases unmatched to any gene: 8. The CDR3 coding sequence is TGCGCCAGCAGCCCAAACCTAGCGGGAGTCGACAATGAGCAGTTCTTC. Protein product: CASSPNLAGVDNEQFF.

The chain recombines TRBV7-2 with TRBJ2-5, with 9 bases that match TRBD1. The CDR3 sequence is 16 residues long. The J segment lost 5 bases and the V segment lost 1 base, leaving 8 bases of the junction unmatched. The germline CDR1 and CDR2 sequences are SGHTA and FQGNSA. CDR3 loop: CASSLDPTGGGETQYF. The CDR3 region has the DNA TGTGCCAGCAGCTTAGATCCGACAGGGGGGGGTGAGACCCAGTACTTC.

The chain uses TRBV12-3 or TRBV12-4 and TRBJ2-5; D is perhaps TRBD2 (5 bases). The end of the DNA aligns better with TRBJ2-1, so the J call may be wrong. The CDR3 contains 12 residues. CDR3 region: CASSLGALGQFF. CDR3 bases: TGTGCCAGCAGCCTGGGAGCTCTCGGGCAGTTCTTC.

Details on this clonotype: This may come from a read error, since a much larger clone is one base off. This sequence joins TRBV29-1 and TRBJ2-5, with D possibly TRBD2 on 5 matching bases. Judging by the DNA end, TRBJ2-1 fits better; the J call may be wrong. CDR3 length equals 14 residues. CDR1 and CDR2 from the germline V gene are SQVTM and ANQGSEA. The CDR3 coding sequence is TGCAGCGTTTTTAGGGAGACTGGCGGCACGTCCCAGTTCTTC. Protein sequence: CSVFRETGGTSQFF.

The chain recombines TRBV7-9 with TRBJ2-3; D ambiguous. The V end was cut by 1 base, the J end by 1 base, with 12 bases between. CDR3 length: 16 residues. Germline lookup yields CDR1 SEHNR and CDR2 FQNEAQ (reference sequence). The chain's CDR3 is CASSLVGPIGTDTQYF. CDR3 nucleotide sequence: TGTGCCAGCAGCTTAGTGGGCCCGATTGGCACAGATACGCAGTATTTT. Filled out from reference TRBV7-9 and TRBJ2-3, the complete variable domain reads DTGVSQNPRHKITKRGQNVTFRCDPISEHNRLYWYRQTLGQGPEFLTYFQNEAQLEKSRLLSDRFSAERPKGSFSTLEIQRTEQGDSAMYLCASSLVGPIGTDTQYFGPGTRLTVL.

The V and J genes are TRBV5-5 and TRBJ2-7; TRBD2 aligns across 7 bases. Germline trimming cut 4 bases from V and 1 base from J; bases unmatched to any gene: 8. CDR1 and CDR2 from the germline V gene are SGHKS and YYEKEE (reference sequence). The CDR3 is made up of 15 amino acids. The CDR3 DNA is TGTGCCAGCAGCGTAGGTAGCGGGCGTTCCTACGAGCAGTACTTC. It encodes CASSVGSGRSYEQYF.

The chain uses TRBV12-3 or TRBV12-4 and TRBJ1-3, with D hard to call. The CDR3 is 15 amino acids. Trimming shortened V by 5 bases and J by 0 bases, and 11 bases separated the two germline ends. The CDR3 region has the DNA TGTGCCAGCAGTACCTCCCTCGTCTCTGGAAACACCATATATTTT. Protein sequence: CASSTSLVSGNTIYF.